A single sample gave rise to the 19 T cell receptor beta chains below, sequenced in a study of response to subunit inactivated influenza vaccine. Using its own MiXCR run on the RT-PCR reads, TCRdb lists one record per CDR3 protein. Among about 520,000 distinct CDR3 sequences listed, more than 7% were seen once. The source material was PBMCs from blood, sampled around 25 months after vaccination. The receptors stem from a man between 45 and 75 years old who received an inactivated influenza vaccine.

The rearrangement uses TRBV9 and TRBJ2-1, with TRBD1 matching over 9 bases. The junction had 10 bases not matched to a gene; V was cut back by 2 bases and J by 4 bases. This CDR3 has 17 amino acids. Germline values: CDR1 SGDLS, CDR2 YYNGEE. The CDR3 loop reads CASSVDGTGWSYNEQFF. The CDR3, as DNA: TGTGCCAGCAGCGTTGACGGGACAGGGTGGAGTTACAATGAGCAGTTCTTC.

This clonotype came up a few times. This rearrangement joins TRBV6-2 or TRBV6-3 to TRBJ2-2, with TRBD2 identical over 8 bases. The CDR3 is 16 residues long. The ends lost 6 bases at V and 5 bases at J; junction bases unmatched: 11. Germline V CDR1 and CDR2: MNHEY, SVGEGT. CDR3 in DNA: TGTGCCAGCAGCTCCCGGGCGGGGGGTCGGACCGGGGAGCTGTTTTTT. Protein: CASSSRAGGRTGELFF.

This clonotype has at least ten counts. The chain recombines TRBV5-1 with TRBJ2-3; D unresolved. CDR3 length: 14 residues. Trimming shortened V by 4 bases and J by 4 bases, and 13 bases separated the two germline ends. Germline CDR1 reads SGHRS; CDR2 reads YFSETQ. The CDR3, as DNA: TGCGCCAGCAGCATCGTAGGAGATGCAGATACGCAGTATTTT. Its translation is CASSIVGDADTQYF.

The table lists this clonotype with many counts. This chain links TRBV5-1 with TRBJ2-3; 13 nucleotides align to TRBD2. The CDR3 loop spans 16 amino acids. Per germline, CDR1 SGHRS and CDR2 YFSETQ. With 3 bases clipped from V and 2 bases from J, the junction kept 3 bases outside the gene matches. The CDR3 spells CASSSGLAGITDTQYF. Here the CDR3 DNA reads TGCGCCAGCAGCTCGGGACTAGCGGGGATCACAGATACGCAGTATTTT.

On this clonotype: This sequence may be a read error, since a much larger clone differs from it by one base. The chain uses TRBV10-3 and TRBJ1-1; possible D gene TRBD1, 6 bases. Germline V gene data show CDR1 as ENHRY and CDR2 as SYGVKD. V lost 2 bases and J lost 1, with 8 bases in between. This CDR3 contains 14 residues. The CDR3 DNA is TGTGCCATCAGTGAGATGGACAGGAACACTGAAGCTTTCTTT. Translating gives CAISEMDRNTEAFF.

This clonotype was counted a few times. V and J are TRBV12-3 or TRBV12-4 and TRBJ2-4, with D tentatively TRBD2 (5 bases). The V and J ends lost 8 bases and 9 bases respectively, with 11 bases between them. The CDR3 runs 11 residues. This CDR3 reads CASVGGGIQYF. The CDR3, as DNA: TGTGCCAGCGTTGGAGGTGGCATTCAGTACTTC.

This clonotype was found many times. The V gene is TRBV12-3 or TRBV12-4, the J gene TRBJ2-7, with D possibly matching TRBD2 (6 bases). The CDR3 loop spans 13 amino acids. V dropped 2 bases and J dropped 6 bases, with 11 bases sitting between them. The CDR3 nucleotides read TGTGCCAGCAGTTTATGGCGGGACTTCGAGCAGTACTTC. Encoded protein: CASSLWRDFEQYF.

In this sample, this clonotype turned up a few times. V and J are TRBV6-1 and TRBJ2-3; 8 bases agree with TRBD1. V was pared by 3 bases and J by 1 base, with 3 bases of the junction left unmatched. The germline V gene has CDR1 MNHNS and CDR2 SASEGT. CDR3 length: 15 residues. The CDR3 loop is CASSDLTGGTDTQYF. CDR3 nucleotide sequence: TGTGCCAGCAGTGACTTGACAGGGGGCACAGATACGCAGTATTTT.

The chain employs TRBV5-5 and TRBJ2-3; D is ambiguous. The CDR3 extends over 13 amino acids. CDR1 and CDR2 (germline): SGHKS, YYEKEE (reference sequence). Between the trimmed V and J ends, which lost 0 bases and 5 bases, there was a span of 7 bases. The chain's CDR3 is CASSLETLDTQYF. CDR3 sequence (DNA): TGTGCCAGCAGCTTGGAAACGCTAGATACGCAGTATTTT. Full variable domain (rest looked up from reference TRBV5-5 and TRBJ2-3): DAGVTQSPTHLIKTRGQQVTLRCSPISGHKSVSWYQQVLGQGPQFIFQYYEKEERGRGNFPDRFSARQFPNYSSELNVNALLLGDSALYLCASSLETLDTQYFGPGTRLTVL.

The chain joins TRBV20-1 to TRBJ2-2; 8 positions agree with TRBD1. The CDR3 is made up of 14 amino acids. Trimming took 0 bases from V and 6 from J; bases not matched to a gene: 3. CDR1 is DFQATT and CDR2 is SNEGSKA in the germline V gene (reference sequence). The CDR3 DNA sequence: TGCAGTGCTAGAGATGCACAGGGGGCCGGGGAGCTGTTTTTT. It is translated as CSARDAQGAGELFF.

The chain links TRBV29-1 to TRBJ1-1; 7 nucleotides agree with TRBD1. Trimming cost V 7 bases and J 1 base; bases outside gene matches: 6. The CDR3 is 13 amino acids. Germline CDR1 SQVTM, CDR2 ANQGSEA. The CDR3 is CSALGQANTEAFF. The CDR3 DNA reads TGCAGCGCCCTAGGACAGGCGAACACTGAAGCTTTCTTT.

The chain recombines TRBV6-2 or TRBV6-3 with TRBJ2-1; D not certain. V was trimmed by 0 bases and J by 8 bases, leaving 17 bases between them. This CDR3 contains 16 residues. The germline V gene encodes CDR1 MNHEY and CDR2 SVGEGT. CDR3 in amino acids: CASSYSFAVQSDEQFF. The CDR3 bases are TGTGCCAGCAGTTACTCGTTCGCGGTTCAGAGCGATGAGCAGTTCTTC.

This clonotype was counted only a few times. This rearrangement joins TRBV12-3 or TRBV12-4 to TRBJ1-1; D unresolved. V lost 8 bases, J lost 3 bases, and 13 bases lay in between. This CDR3 comprises 13 residues. The CDR3 is CASGRSVDTEAFF. CDR3 nucleotide sequence: TGTGCCAGCGGAAGAAGCGTGGACACTGAAGCTTTCTTT.

The chain combines TRBV10-3 with TRBJ2-3; D perhaps matches TRBD1 (5 bases). The CDR3 is made up of 16 amino acids. Deletions cut 4 bases from V and 2 bases from J, with 16 bases between. Germline assignment: CDR1 ENHRY and CDR2 SYGVKD. The CDR3, as DNA: TGTGCCATCAGTGGGGGCGGCAGGCGGCCCACAGATACGCAGTATTTT. Its protein product is CAISGGGRRPTDTQYF.

V and J are TRBV20-1 and TRBJ2-7; D is unclear. The CDR3 is 13 amino acids. Germline assignment: CDR1 DFQATT and CDR2 SNEGSKA (reference sequence). The germline V and J ends were trimmed by 2 bases and 2 bases, with 10 bases remaining between them. CDR3 sequence: CSARSVSPYEQYF. In nucleotides, the CDR3 is TGCAGTGCTAGAAGCGTTTCGCCCTACGAGCAGTACTTC.

J is TRBJ1-3 and V is TRBV28; D is unclear. Trimming cost V 5 bases and J 4 bases, with 6 bases left between them. The CDR3 runs 12 residues. CDR1 and CDR2 (germline): MDHEN, SYDVKM. The CDR3 DNA reads as TGTGCCAGCAGTAGACACGGAAACACCATATATTTT. As protein: CASSRHGNTIYF.

This clonotype was seen repeatedly, ten times or more. The V gene is TRBV6-5, the J gene TRBJ2-7; D not certain. In germline, CDR1 is MNHEY, CDR2 SVGAGI. CDR3 size: 14 residues. Trimming took off 2 bases at V and 3 bases at J, with 11 bases between the two ends. In nucleotides, the CDR3 is TGTGCCAGCAGTTACGGTGGTAGGGACTACGAGCAGTACTTC. This sequence encodes CASSYGGRDYEQYF.

This clonotype occurred a few times. This chain joins TRBV29-1 and TRBJ1-1; TRBD1 aligns across 9 bases. The CDR3 length is 11 residues. Losses at the gene ends were 4 bases for V and 11 bases for J; bases not matched to a gene: 5. CDR1 is SQVTM and CDR2 is ANQGSEA in the germline V gene. In nucleotides, the CDR3 is TGCAGCGTTGTGCGGACAGGGGAGGCTTTCTTT. This encodes CSVVRTGEAFF.

The table lists this clonotype with a few counts. This sequence joins TRBV9 and TRBJ2-1, with 11 bases identical to TRBD2. The trim removed 3 bases at V and 5 bases at J, leaving 10 bases unmatched. CDR3 length: 17 amino acids. Germline-derived CDR1 and CDR2 are SGDLS and YYNGEE. CDR3: CASSDTTSGASHNEQFF. CDR3 DNA sequence: TGTGCCAGCAGCGATACGACTAGCGGGGCAAGCCACAATGAGCAGTTCTTC.